Following are 22 T cell receptor beta chains from one sample sequenced in a study of T cell responses to AZD1222 COVID-19 vaccine. Profiling relied on immunoSEQ multiplex PCR, and the TCRdb table lists in-frame clones only, not all of them. The sample lists tens of thousands of clones, roughly 88% occurring once. This material consisted of peripheral blood, taken on day 0 of AZD1222 vaccination. These receptors came from an adult in good health.

This clone was detected a few times. The chain is built from TRBV6-5 and TRBJ1-3, with TRBD1 as a possible D gene (6 bases). Germline CDR1 is MNHEY and CDR2 is SVGAGI. Trimming pared 8 bases from V and 0 bases from J, leaving 11 bases between. The CDR3 extends over 14 amino acids. CDR3 residues: CASLGDNSGNTIYF. The CDR3 DNA follows: TGTGCCAGCCTTGGGGACAACTCTGGAAACACCATATATTTT.

This clone was found once. J is TRBJ1-5 and V is TRBV27; D ambiguous. With 3 bases removed from V and 11 bases from J, the gap between germline ends came to 14 bases. The germline V gene encodes CDR1 MNHEY and CDR2 SMNVEV (reference sequence). The CDR3 consists of 13 residues. The CDR3 loop is CASSFGGGQTQHF. The CDR3 DNA is TGTGCCAGCAGTTTCGGAGGAGGCCAAACCCAGCATTTT.

The chain employs TRBV9 and TRBJ1-2; no firm D call. The germline gives CDR1 SGDLS, CDR2 YYNGEE. CDR3 length: 14 amino acids. Between the trimmed V and J ends, which lost 3 bases and 8 bases, there was a span of 17 bases. CDR3 coding DNA: TGTGCCAGCAGCGCGGGTACGACTCTGAGGGGCTACACCTTC. The encoded protein is CASSAGTTLRGYTF.

The J gene is TRBJ2-1, the V gene TRBV18; 8 nucleotides line up with TRBD1. Germline V gene lookup returns CDR1 KGHSH and CDR2 LQKENI. Unmatched junction bases numbered 7, after V lost 8 bases and J lost 1 base. The length of the CDR3 is 15 residues. CDR3 nucleotides: TGTGCCAGCACCGACAGGGGTCAATCCTACAATGAGCAGTTCTTC. Protein sequence: CASTDRGQSYNEQFF. The whole variable domain, remainder taken from reference TRBV18 and TRBJ2-1, is NAGVMQNPRHLVRRRGQEARLRCSPMKGHSHVYWYRQLPEEGLKFMVYLQKENIIDESGMPKERFSAEFPKEGPSILRIQQVVRGDSAAYFCASTDRGQSYNEQFFGPGTRLTVL.

The chain joins TRBV4-3 to TRBJ1-2; TRBD1 agrees at 8 bases. This CDR3 contains 15 residues. From germline, CDR1 is LGHNA and CDR2 YSLEER. J gave up 8 bases and V 4 bases, and 12 bases lay outside the gene matches. The DNA of the CDR3 is TGCGCCAGCAGCCGTTTTGGACAGGGAACGAGGGGCTACACCTTC. Translated, it gives CASSRFGQGTRGYTF.

The chain uses TRBV19 and TRBJ1-5, with TRBD1 matching 9 bases. Germline V gene lookup returns CDR1 LNHDA and CDR2 SQIVND (reference sequence). The CDR3 spans 15 residues. The junction had 2 bases not matched to a gene; V was cut back by 4 bases and J by 1 base. The CDR3 DNA is TGTGCCAGTAGTAGGACAGGGGAAAGCAATCAGCCCCAGCATTTT. As protein: CASSRTGESNQPQHF.

The V and J genes are TRBV24-1 and TRBJ2-2; D not certain. The CDR3 has 13 amino acids. Germline V gene sequence: CDR1 KGHDR, CDR2 SFDVKD. Trimming shortened V by 10 bases and J by 2 bases, and 10 bases separated the two germline ends. CDR3 DNA sequence: TGTGCCACGTCAGATATCAACACCGGGGAGCTGTTTTTT. Protein sequence: CATSDINTGELFF.

This clone was observed a few times. The V gene is TRBV10-3, the J gene TRBJ2-2; 11 positions agree with TRBD2. Germline V gene data show CDR1 as ENHRY and CDR2 as SYGVKD. The CDR3 covers 14 residues. With V trimmed by 6 bases and J by 7 bases, 4 bases remained unmatched. The CDR3 DNA sequence: TGTGCCATCAGGCAACTAGCGGGGGACGGGGAGCTGTTTTTT. Its protein product is CAIRQLAGDGELFF.

This clone has only one observation. The rearrangement uses TRBV5-5 and TRBJ1-6; no definite D call. Germline CDR1 and CDR2: SGHKS and YYEKEE (reference sequence). The CDR3 is 15 residues long. Trimming pared 7 bases from V and 2 bases from J, leaving 13 bases between. The CDR3 DNA is TGTGCCAGCGGCCGGGGAGACACCTATAATTCACCCCTCCACTTT. Translation gives CASGRGDTYNSPLHF.

V gene TRBV6-5 combines with J gene TRBJ2-2; 8 bases map to TRBD2. The V gene end was trimmed by 6 bases and the J gene end by 1 base; junction bases not matched to a gene: 1. The CDR3 runs to 14 residues. From germline, CDR1 is MNHEY and CDR2 SVGAGI. The CDR3 protein is CASSGTRNTGELFF. The CDR3 DNA reads as TGTGCCAGCAGCGGGACTAGGAACACCGGGGAGCTGTTTTTT.

The V gene is TRBV3-1 (or the pseudogene TRBV3-2), the J gene TRBJ2-5; 7 bases map to TRBD1. J was trimmed by 2 bases and V by 4 bases; bases with no gene match: 4. CDR1 and CDR2 (germline): LGHDT, YNNKEL (reference sequence). This CDR3 spans 14 amino acids. This CDR3 is CASSRGQRQETQYF. CDR3 nucleotide sequence: TGTGCCAGCAGCCGGGGACAGAGACAAGAGACCCAGTACTTC.

This chain joins TRBV27 and TRBJ2-5; 9 bases agree with TRBD2. Germline-derived CDR1 and CDR2 are MNHEY and SMNVEV (reference sequence). The CDR3 has 16 residues. The J segment lost 5 bases and the V segment lost 2 bases, leaving 9 bases of the junction unmatched. CDR3 region: CASSLSLAGGLETQYF. The CDR3 DNA reads TGTGCCAGCAGTTTAAGTCTTGCGGGGGGGCTTGAGACCCAGTACTTC.

This chain links TRBV4-1 with TRBJ2-2, with D possibly matching TRBD1 (7 bases). V shed 4 bases and J shed 2 bases, with 14 bases lying between them. CDR1 is MGHRA and CDR2 is YSYEKL in the germline V gene. The CDR3 contains 16 residues. This chain's CDR3 is CASSPKQGTNTGELFF. CDR3 nucleotides: TGCGCCAGCAGCCCGAAACAGGGGACTAACACCGGGGAGCTGTTTTTT.

The chain couples TRBV7-9 to TRBJ1-2; 8 positions match TRBD1. The ends lost 1 base at V and 7 bases at J; junction bases unmatched: 8. The CDR3 has 15 residues. In germline, CDR1 is SEHNR, CDR2 FQNEAQ (reference sequence). CDR3 nucleotide sequence: TGTGCCAGCAGCTTAGGAGTGGCAGGGGGCTTTGGCTACACCTTC. Translated: CASSLGVAGGFGYTF.

This clone has a single count. CDR3 coding DNA: TGCAGCGTTTGGAACTATGGCTACACCTTC. This codes for CSVWNYGYTF. The V call is TRBV29-1, the J call TRBJ1-2, with no clear D. With 5 bases removed from V and 2 bases from J, the gap between germline ends came to 3 bases. Germline V gene sequence: CDR1 SQVTM, CDR2 ANQGSEA. The CDR3 contains 10 residues.

This clone was observed a single time. This chain uses TRBV18 with TRBJ1-1, with 9 bases that match TRBD1. Germline trimming cut 4 bases from V and 3 bases from J; bases unmatched to any gene: 6. The germline CDR1 and CDR2 sequences are KGHSH and LQKENI. The CDR3 spans 15 residues. The CDR3 nucleotides read TGTGCCAGCTCACTAAACAGGGGGCTAGACACTGAAGCTTTCTTT. As protein: CASSLNRGLDTEAFF. The full variable domain, its missing parts supplied by reference TRBV18 and TRBJ1-1, is NAGVMQNPRHLVRRRGQEARLRCSPMKGHSHVYWYRQLPEEGLKFMVYLQKENIIDESGMPKERFSAEFPKEGPSILRIQQVVRGDSAAYFCASSLNRGLDTEAFFGQGTRLTVV.

The chain is built from TRBV10-1 and TRBJ1-2, with D uncertain. This CDR3 region has 13 residues. V gave up 4 bases and J gave up 6 bases, with 12 bases separating them. Looked up from germline, CDR1 is WNHNN and CDR2 is SYGVQD (reference sequence). Written as DNA, the CDR3 is TGCGCCAGCAGTGGTCAGGAAGGCGATGGCTACACCTTC. Translated, it gives CASSGQEGDGYTF.

This chain connects TRBV7-9 to TRBJ1-1; the D is unclear. V was pared by 0 bases and J by 2 bases, with 4 bases between. Germline CDR1 is SEHNR and CDR2 is FQNEAQ (reference sequence). The length of the CDR3 is 13 residues. The DNA for the CDR3 is TGTGCCAGCAGCTTAGCAGGAAACACTGAAGCTTTCTTT. Its translation: CASSLAGNTEAFF.

The genes are TRBV6-1 and TRBJ2-1; the D gene is possibly TRBD1 (6 bases). The V gene lost 3 bases and the J gene lost 3 bases, with 12 bases spanning the gap. There are 15 residues in the CDR3. The germline V gene has CDR1 MNHNS and CDR2 SASEGT. The CDR3 DNA sequence: TGTGCCAGCAGTGATGGTCAGGGGCACTACAATGAGCAGTTCTTC. It is translated as CASSDGQGHYNEQFF.

J is TRBJ1-5 and V is TRBV29-1, with 9 bases fitting TRBD1. The length of the CDR3 is 13 residues. The germline V gene has CDR1 SQVTM and CDR2 ANQGSEA. Trimming cost V 7 bases and J 1 base; bases outside gene matches: 2. The CDR3 protein is CSAGQGSNQPQHF. CDR3 nucleotides: TGCAGCGCGGGACAGGGAAGCAATCAGCCCCAGCATTTT.

The chain combines TRBV11-1 with TRBJ1-1; D call uncertain. The CDR3 sequence is 13 residues long. Germline CDR1 is SGHAT and CDR2 is FQDESV (reference sequence). V shed 2 bases and J shed 1 base, with 5 bases lying between them. CDR3 in DNA: TGTGCCAGCAGCTTAACACCGAACACTGAAGCTTTCTTT. Translating gives CASSLTPNTEAFF.

About this clone itself: One end of the junction is discordant with germline, which a read error may explain. The chain has TRBV7-8 and TRBJ2-7; a weak D match, TRBD1 (5 bases). Germline values: CDR1 SGHVS, CDR2 FQNEAQ. CDR3 length equals 12 residues. CDR3 loop: CASSLRTTSISF. The CDR3 coding sequence is TGTGCCAGCAGCCTCCGGACAACGAGCATCAGCTTC.